These 24 T cell receptor beta chains originate from one sample sequenced in a study of blood T cell repertoires in COVID-19. Produced via immunoSEQ multiplex PCR; TCRdb's table is partial and in-frame only. This table holds around 260,000 clones, 75% to 95% found once. The source material was PBMCs or T cells enriched from blood (not recorded which). These receptor sequences come from a young woman who had recovered from COVID-19.

V and J are TRBV10-1 and TRBJ1-1, with 10 bases identical to TRBD1. Trimming cost V 4 bases and J 1 base; bases outside gene matches: 3. This CDR3 region has 15 residues. Germline loops: CDR1 WNHNN, CDR2 SYGVQD (reference sequence). CDR3 in amino acids: CASSGTGGANTEAFF. The CDR3 DNA reads as TGCGCCAGCAGTGGGACAGGGGGGGCGAACACTGAAGCTTTCTTT.

The chain has TRBV28 and TRBJ1-6, with TRBD1 identical over 7 bases. Trimming removed 5 bases from V and 10 bases from J; junction bases left unmatched: 11. From germline, CDR1 is MDHEN and CDR2 SYDVKM. This CDR3 region has 15 residues. This CDR3 reads CASSLNGPGGSPLHF. The CDR3 nucleotides are TGTGCCAGCAGTCTCAACGGGCCAGGGGGGTCACCCCTCCACTTT. Based on the CDR3 plus reference TRBV28 and TRBJ1-6, the full variable domain is DVKVTQSSRYLVKRTGEKVFLECVQDMDHENMFWYRQDPGLGLRLIYFSYDVKMKEKGDIPEGYSVSREKKERFSLILESASTNQTSMYLCASSLNGPGGSPLHFGNGTRLTVT.

This chain links TRBV2 with TRBJ2-7; TRBD2 aligns across 9 bases. V shed 4 bases, J shed 9 bases, and the junction held 13 bases outside the gene matches. Germline CDR1 reads SNHLY; CDR2 reads FYNNEI. The CDR3 has 15 amino acids. The CDR3 bases are TGTGCCAGCAGTGGTATAGCGGGAGCCGCCATAGGGCAGTACTTC. The encoded protein is CASSGIAGAAIGQYF.

The genes are TRBV28 and TRBJ1-1; D remains ambiguous. Germline V CDR1 and CDR2: MDHEN, SYDVKM. This CDR3 comprises 12 residues. V lost 1 base and J lost 2, with 2 bases in between. The CDR3 loop is CASSLSNTEAFF. CDR3 nucleotides: TGTGCCAGCAGTTTATCTAACACTGAAGCTTTCTTT.

The chain employs TRBV6-2 or TRBV6-3 and TRBJ2-3; 14 nucleotides match TRBD2. CDR3 length: 17 residues. Germline V CDR1 and CDR2: MNHEY, SVGEGT. V lost 5 bases to trimming and J lost 6 bases; unmatched junction nucleotides: 10. Written as DNA, the CDR3 is TGTGCCAGCAGTAACAGGACTAGCGGGAGGTTGAAGGATACGCAGTATTTT. Its protein is CASSNRTSGRLKDTQYF.

The rearrangement uses TRBV24-1 and TRBJ2-3; D ambiguous. V lost 6 bases to trimming and J lost 4 bases, with 10 bases between them. The CDR3 has 13 residues. Germline V gives CDR1 KGHDR, CDR2 SFDVKD. The CDR3 nucleotides read TGTGCCACCAGTTCTTTATCGGCAGATACGCAGTATTTT. As protein: CATSSLSADTQYF.

With regard to this clone: It is unclear where the CDR3 begins or ends on the DNA, so no DNA is shown, and the CDR3 is as TCRdb lists it. The J gene is TRBJ2-5, the V gene TRBV6-2 or TRBV6-3; TRBD2, the table's D call, was not compared with the DNA. Including both end residues, the CDR3 is 12 amino acids long. Germline V gene sequence: CDR1 MNHEY, CDR2 SVGEGT. CDR3 amino acids: CASSSSQETQYF.

The chain carries TRBV14 and TRBJ2-7; TRBD2 matches at 8 bases. CDR1 is SGHDN and CDR2 is FVKESK in the germline V gene. With 3 bases clipped from V and 6 bases from J, the junction kept 10 bases outside the gene matches. The CDR3 runs 15 residues. The CDR3: CASSQREAVLGEQYF. DNA of the CDR3: TGTGCCAGCAGCCAGCGGGAGGCCGTCCTTGGCGAGCAGTACTTC.

This chain connects TRBV10-3 to TRBJ1-2, with D hard to call. With 10 bases removed from V and 6 bases from J, the gap between germline ends came to 18 bases. The length of the CDR3 is 13 residues. CDR1 is ENHRY, CDR2 SYGVKD, per germline. The CDR3, as DNA: TGTGCCACCCGCCCTCCCTCGGAGGATGGCTACACCTTC. Encoded protein: CATRPPSEDGYTF.

V gene TRBV5-4 combines with J gene TRBJ2-2, with a tentative D call TRBD1 (6 bases). Looked up from germline, CDR1 is SGHNT and CDR2 is YYREEE (reference sequence). V was clipped by 4 bases and J by 6 bases, with 16 bases between them. The CDR3 consists of 15 residues. In DNA, the CDR3 is TGTGCCAGCAGCGTCGGGACACCATTGGCCGGGGAGCTGTTTTTT. Residues: CASSVGTPLAGELFF.

J is TRBJ2-3 and V is TRBV9; D unresolved. CDR3 length equals 14 residues. Germline CDR1 and CDR2: SGDLS and YYNGEE. V was pared by 0 bases and J by 2 bases, with 7 bases between. This CDR3 is CASSVGQITDTQYF. The CDR3 bases are TGTGCCAGCAGCGTAGGGCAGATCACAGATACGCAGTATTTT.

The V and J genes are TRBV19 and TRBJ1-1, with D unresolved. Germline CDR1 and CDR2: LNHDA and SQIVND (reference sequence). The CDR3 has 14 amino acids. V lost 7 bases, J lost 1 base, and 13 bases lay in between. Here the CDR3 reads CASIPGGGNTEAFF. CDR3 nucleotides: TGTGCCAGTATCCCCGGTGGAGGGAACACTGAAGCTTTCTTT.

DNA for the CDR3: TGCGCCAGCAGCCAAGAACTCCGGGGGGGTGCTGAAGCTTTCTTT. Protein: CASSQELRGGAEAFF. The chain combines TRBV4-1 with TRBJ1-1; a weak D match, TRBD1 (5 bases). The V end was cut by 0 bases, the J end by 6 bases, with 14 bases between. CDR3 length: 15 residues. Germline V gene data show CDR1 as MGHRA and CDR2 as YSYEKL.

DNA of the CDR3: TGTGCCAGCAGCCCCGGGACAGGGACCACAGATACGCAGTATTTT. This encodes CASSPGTGTTDTQYF. The genes are TRBV11-2 and TRBJ2-3, with 9 bases that match TRBD1. The CDR3 contains 15 residues. Germline V gene data show CDR1 as SGHAT and CDR2 as FQNNGV. V was pared by 5 bases and J by 2 bases, with 5 bases of the junction left unmatched.

J is TRBJ2-7 and V is TRBV6-2 or TRBV6-3, with TRBD2 matching 16 bases. The germline gives CDR1 MNHEY, CDR2 SVGEGT. This CDR3 has 18 residues. V gave up 6 bases and J gave up 4 bases; unmatched junction bases: 12. The CDR3 region is CASSSGTSGRARVYEQYF. The CDR3 DNA reads as TGTGCCAGCAGCTCCGGGACTAGCGGGAGGGCCCGGGTTTACGAGCAGTACTTC.

This rearrangement joins TRBV18 to TRBJ2-2, with 8 bases identical to TRBD2. The ends lost 4 bases at V and 7 bases at J; junction bases unmatched: 8. CDR1 and CDR2 (germline): KGHSH, LQKENI. The CDR3 contains 15 residues. CDR3 loop: CASSQTSGSHGELFF. CDR3 coding DNA: TGTGCCAGCTCACAAACGAGCGGGAGTCACGGGGAGCTGTTTTTT.

This chain joins TRBV12-5 and TRBJ2-5; 9 bases align to TRBD1. With 7 bases clipped from V and 4 bases from J, the junction kept 10 bases outside the gene matches. This CDR3 region has 15 residues. The V gene's germline CDR1 is LGHNT and CDR2 FRNRAP. In DNA, the CDR3 is TGTGCTAGTGTTCCGACAGGGGGTAAGGTAGAGACCCAGTACTTC. Protein sequence: CASVPTGGKVETQYF.

The chain joins TRBV19 to TRBJ2-3; 7 nucleotides match TRBD2. The CDR3 extends over 14 amino acids. The germline CDR1 and CDR2 sequences are LNHDA and SQIVND (reference sequence). V lost 5 bases to trimming and J lost 1 base; unmatched junction nucleotides: 3. CDR3 amino acids: CASSASGGTDTQYF. The CDR3 region has the DNA TGTGCCAGTAGTGCCAGCGGGGGCACAGATACGCAGTATTTT.

The gene calls are TRBV27 and TRBJ1-4; TRBD1 matches 10 bases. CDR3 size: 15 residues. After removal of 3 bases from V and 6 bases from J, the junction contained 4 bases not matched to a gene. Germline lookup yields CDR1 MNHEY and CDR2 SMNVEV (reference sequence). The CDR3 DNA follows: TGTGCCAGCAGTTTGACAGGGGGCGTTTATGAAAAACTGTTTTTT. Amino acids: CASSLTGGVYEKLFF.

V usage is TRBV19 and J usage is TRBJ1-1; 11 bases are a match to TRBD1. The trim removed 6 bases at V and 4 bases at J, leaving 7 bases unmatched. Germline values: CDR1 LNHDA, CDR2 SQIVND (reference sequence). This CDR3 has 15 amino acids. The CDR3 DNA reads as TGTGCCAGTAGCAAGTCCGGGACAGGGGGCACTGAAGCTTTCTTT. It specifies CASSKSGTGGTEAFF.

This chain uses TRBV10-2 with TRBJ1-1; D gene unclear. With 0 bases removed from V and 4 bases from J, the gap between germline ends came to 6 bases. Germline V lookup: CDR1 WSHSY, CDR2 SAAADI. This CDR3 spans 13 amino acids. DNA of the CDR3: TGCGCCAGCAGTGAGTCGCGGGGCACTGAAGCTTTCTTT. Amino acids: CASSESRGTEAFF.

V gene TRBV21-1 combines with J gene TRBJ1-5. TRBV21-1 is an annotated pseudogene. This CDR3 spans 15 amino acids. The CDR3 nucleotides read TGTGCCAGCAGCAAAGGTTATAGGGAGAACCAGCCCCAGCATTTT. As protein: CASSKGYRENQPQHF.

The V gene is TRBV5-1, the J gene TRBJ2-3; D is perhaps TRBD2 (6 bases). The V end was cut by 4 bases, the J end by 2 bases, with 11 bases between. This CDR3 is built from 14 residues. Germline V gene data show CDR1 as SGHRS and CDR2 as YFSETQ. The CDR3 region is CASSAGLNTDTQYF. As DNA, the CDR3 is TGCGCCAGCAGCGCCGGACTAAACACAGATACGCAGTATTTT.

CDR3 nucleotide sequence: TGTGCCAGCAGTTTACTGGGGGGAACTGAGCAGTTCTTC. It specifies CASSLLGGTEQFF. The chain links TRBV12-3 or TRBV12-4 to TRBJ2-1; maybe TRBD2 (6 bases). The CDR3 sequence is 13 residues long. V gave up 2 bases and J gave up 9 bases, with 11 bases separating them.